This note documents a single T cell receptor beta chain sequence. Only a few counts were recorded for this clonotype. No antigen is known for it. There are no base qualities to consult, and no much larger clone falls within one base. This entry is derived from a study of CD8 T cells in ankylosing spondylitis (dated by TCRdb to the late 2010s). Looking at the study overall: To find TCR variants linked to disease, the study profiled T cell receptor beta repertoires in ankylosing spondylitis patients and healthy donors. In total, the full study cohort was made up of about 99 healthy donors and approximately 27 ankylosing spondylitis patients. Samples of peripheral blood were taken, and for ankylosing spondylitis patients, synovial fluid was collected as well.

Sequencing relied on an Illumina HiSeq 2500. Quantitative 5'-RACE with molecular barcodes was the method used to prepare the TCR beta libraries. Under the source paper's analysis protocol: A new computational method, built on a probabilistic model of VDJ rearrangement, was used to identify disease-linked TCR variants. TCRdb's own reprocessing of the public reads used fastp at Q25 and MiXCR and kept productive beta chains. Rows are combined by CDR3 protein, so each entry shows the most common genes and DNA. In this record, the V and J calls reflect TCRdb's handling and not the investigators' own analysis. A total of more than 650,000 distinct CDR3 sequences appear in this sample, 12% of them only once. The ten top clones hold roughly 0.51% of the sample. The study at large found these results: Some motif variants were previously reported in synovial fluid and blood of reactive arthritis patients, suggesting common disease-initiation mechanisms. The disease-linked clones were reported to be significantly enriched in matched synovial fluid samples from ankylosing spondylitis patients. A TCR beta motif of several highly homologous amino acid variants appeared characteristic of blood from ankylosing spondylitis patients. The disease-linked clones showed a CD8+ phenotype and occurred at relatively low frequencies in peripheral blood.

Trimming removed 0 bases from V and 7 bases from J; the gene matches leave 4 bases unexplained. The CDR3 runs 14 amino acids, cysteine and phenylalanine included. Only the CDR3 DNA stays, 42 bases, in frame from base 1. The germline V gene provides CDR1 SGDLS and CDR2 YYNGEE. The sequencing sample was made of blood, either unsorted or a sorted T cell fraction (not recorded which). The sequence is built from TRBV9 and TRBJ2-7; 10 bases in the junction line up with TRBD1. The receptor comes from a male donor with ankylosing spondylitis. The CDR3 protein: CASSVGDRGREQYF. Read as DNA, the sequence is TGTGCCAGCAGCGTAGGCGACAGGGGGCGTGAGCAGTACTTC.